The T cell receptor beta chain described here comes from a study of CD8 T cells in ankylosing spondylitis. Whole-study results and caveats: Ankylosing spondylitis blood seemed to carry a telltale TCR beta motif made of fewer than 10 highly homologous variants. Peripheral blood samples showed relatively rare disease-linked clones, and these clones were CD8+.

Each CDR3 protein is one row after TCRdb ran MiXCR on the 5' RACE reads. Counted here are about 510,000 distinct CDR3 sequences, approximately 5.3% occurring once; the ten biggest clones make up roughly 3.2%. The CDR3 totals 13 residues. Germline V lookup: CDR1 DFQATT, CDR2 SNEGSKA (reference sequence). V was shortened by 3 bases and J by 7 bases, with 16 bases between the two germline ends. This clonotype came up many times. Its antigen is not identified. The chain is built from TRBV20-1 and TRBJ2-7; D is unclear. The clonotype comes from a male donor with ankylosing spondylitis. Sequenced sample: blood, either unsorted or a sorted T cell fraction (not recorded which). The CDR3 spells CSASVLLVGEQYF. CDR3 nucleotide sequence: TGCAGTGCTAGTGTTTTGCTAGTGGGTGAGCAGTACTTC.